The 5 T cell receptor beta chains in this list originate from one sample, sequenced in a study of spatial heterogeneity in lung cancer. TCRdb reprocessed the 5' RACE reads with MiXCR, giving one entry per CDR3 protein. The table lists tens of thousands of distinct CDR3 sequences, around 11% of them singletons. Indicated time point: blood at routine non-recurrence follow-up after resection. The sample consisted of PBMCs, taken at follow-up. The receptors were gathered from a male donor with early-stage non-small cell lung cancer.

This clonotype was counted ten times or more. The chain carries TRBV4-3 and TRBJ2-7; no reliable D call. CDR3 size: 13 residues. Trimming took off 1 base at V and 3 bases at J, with 7 bases between the two ends. Germline V gene lookup returns CDR1 LGHNA and CDR2 YSLEER. The CDR3 region is CASSQVVSYEQYF. In nucleotides, the CDR3 is TGCGCCAGCAGCCAAGTCGTAAGCTACGAGCAGTACTTC.

The chain is built from TRBV6-2 or TRBV6-3 and TRBJ2-2; the D gene is possibly TRBD1 (5 bases). Germline-derived CDR1 and CDR2 are MNHEY and SVGEGT. The V and J ends lost 6 bases and 3 bases respectively, with 5 bases between them. The length of the CDR3 is 12 residues. Here the CDR3 DNA reads TGTGCCAGCAGACAGGACACCGGGGAGCTGTTTTTT. Protein sequence: CASRQDTGELFF.

This clonotype was observed a handful of times. CDR3 protein: CASSLGSGPQETQYF. CDR3 DNA sequence: TGTGCCAGCAGCTTAGGTAGCGGACCCCAAGAGACCCAGTACTTC. The genes are TRBV11-2 and TRBJ2-5, with D tentatively TRBD2 (6 bases). Looked up from germline, CDR1 is SGHAT and CDR2 is FQNNGV. With 1 base removed from V and 1 base from J, the gap between germline ends came to 10 bases. The CDR3 runs to 15 residues. Full variable domain (remainder filled in from reference TRBV11-2 and TRBJ2-5): EAGVAQSPRYKIIEKRQSVAFWCNPISGHATLYWYQQILGQGPKLLIQFQNNGVVDDSQLPKDRFSAERLKGVDSTLKIQPAKLEDSAVYLCASSLGSGPQETQYFGPGTRLLVL.

This clonotype came up a few times. This rearrangement joins TRBV29-1 to TRBJ1-1, with a tentative D call TRBD1 (5 bases). CDR3 length: 12 residues. Germline V CDR1 and CDR2: SQVTM, ANQGSEA. The germline V and J ends were trimmed by 7 bases and 5 bases, with 14 bases remaining between them. The CDR3 region is CSGVTVGTEAFF. For the CDR3, the DNA is TGCAGCGGGGTGACAGTGGGAACTGAAGCTTTCTTT.

The chain uses TRBV2 and TRBJ2-3; TRBD2 matches at 9 bases. Germline-derived CDR1 and CDR2 are SNHLY and FYNNEI. CDR3 length: 15 amino acids. With 7 bases clipped from V and 2 bases from J, the junction kept 7 bases outside the gene matches. CDR3 sequence (DNA): TGTGCCAGCACATCTAGCGGGGCCGCCACAGATACGCAGTATTTT. This gives the protein CASTSSGAATDTQYF.